These T cell receptor beta chains were read from a single sample in a study of CD8+ T cells in alopecia areata. The assay was immunoSEQ multiplex PCR, and TCRdb's table has in-frame clones only and misses some. There are approximately 130,000 clones in the sample; roughly 55% occur only once, and around 5.7% lies in the top ten. The sample consisted of CD4+ T cells sorted from blood, taken at week 4, from a patient treated with tofacitinib. These receptors were obtained from a human donor with alopecia areata. Both conserved end residues are trimmed from each CDR3.

TRBV6-5	TRBJ1-5	ASTSGQGLNQPQH
TRBV7-3	TRBJ2-3	ASSDRTGGDTQY
TRBV27	TRBJ2-7	ASRPPPGTGGFYEQY
TRBV15	TRBJ1-5	ATSRDRGSSNQPQH
TRBV5-1	TRBJ1-6	ASSSDGRSPLH
TRBV5-1	TRBJ1-2	ASSAAGRRNYGYT
TRBV7-3	TRBJ1-4	ASSFSWGGTNEKLF
TRBV29-1	TRBJ1-2	SVESRGDSLLYGYT
TRBV5-4	TRBJ1-1	ASSSVGTNTEAF
TRBV30	TRBJ1-5	AWRRQGRGNQPQH
TRBV6-1	TRBJ2-7	ASSVTGTRGTYEQY
TRBV7-9	TRBJ2-5	ASSLGGRPETQY
TRBV18	TRBJ1-3	ASSPPGVRHGNTIY
TRBV27	TRBJ2-3	ASSEERGRRGTQY